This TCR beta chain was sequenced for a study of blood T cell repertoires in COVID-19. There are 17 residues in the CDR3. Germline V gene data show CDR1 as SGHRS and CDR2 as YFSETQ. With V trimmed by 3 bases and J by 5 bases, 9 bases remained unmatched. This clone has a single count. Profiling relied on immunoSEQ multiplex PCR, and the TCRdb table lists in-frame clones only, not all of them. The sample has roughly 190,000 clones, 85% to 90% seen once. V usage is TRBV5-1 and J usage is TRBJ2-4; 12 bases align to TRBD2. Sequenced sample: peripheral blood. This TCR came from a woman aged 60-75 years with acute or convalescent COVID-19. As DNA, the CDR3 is TGCGCCAGCAGCTCTCACTCTAGCGGGAGGGCAGAAAACATTCAGTACTTC. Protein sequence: CASSSHSSGRAENIQYF.